This T cell receptor (beta chain) was captured in a study of T cell responses to AZD1222 COVID-19 vaccine. On the study more broadly: Doses given second, at about 4 or about 12 weeks, were pooled. General study points: Reportedly, nearly half of unique spike TCRs recognized epitopes outside B.1.351/B.1.1.7 mutations.

Regarding this clone: Its antigen remains unidentified.

Sequenced by immunoSEQ multiplex PCR; TCRdb stores in-frame clones only, minus some. Of 140,000 or so clones detected, approximately 89% appear once; the ten largest clones hold 4% to 5%. The starting material was peripheral blood, obtained on day 0 of AZD1222 vaccination. This clonotype originated in an adult in good health.

CDR3 sequence: CASSRGLAGDTQYF. In nucleotides, the CDR3 is TGTGCCAGCAGCCGCGGACTAGCGGGGGATACGCAGTATTTT. The V gene is TRBV11-3, the J gene TRBJ2-3; 12 nucleotides match TRBD2. After removal of 5 bases from V and 6 bases from J, the junction contained 3 bases not matched to a gene. This CDR3 region has 14 residues. Germline assignment: CDR1 SGHNT and CDR2 YENEEA.